The 9 T cell receptor beta chains given below trace back to one sample, sequenced in a study of blood T cell repertoires in COVID-19 (dated by TCRdb to 2020 to 2022). Library construction relied on the immunoSEQ multiplex PCR assay. TCRdb provides this immuneACCESS table in a form limited to in-frame rearrangements. Some clones are lacking; in checked studies, under half of them reflect an unresolved V gene, and why the rest are absent is not known. Within this sample are 150,000 or so clones, with roughly 84% of them counted one time only. The ten largest make up 1% to 1.5% of the sample. The sample was PBMCs or T cells enriched from blood (not recorded which). These receptors were collected from a human donor with acute COVID-19. The donor label of this sample is uncertain.

This chain connects TRBV30 to TRBJ2-7; a weak D match, TRBD2 (6 bases). The CDR3 consists of 14 residues. Germline assignment: CDR1 GTSNPN and CDR2 SVGIG (reference sequence). V was pared by 0 bases and J by 7 bases, with 16 bases between. For the CDR3, the DNA is TGTGCCTGGAGTGTAGGGACTCTCAATGCGGAGCAGTACTTC. Amino acid sequence: CAWSVGTLNAEQYF.

The table lists this clone with a count of one. This sequence joins TRBV7-2 and TRBJ1-1; D may be TRBD1 (6 bases). The length of the CDR3 is 15 residues. In germline, CDR1 is SGHTA, CDR2 FQGNSA. V was pared by 10 bases and J by 4 bases, with 22 bases between. The CDR3, as DNA: TGTGCCACAGGACAGTCAATTTCTCAGGGCACTGAAGCTTTCTTT. This encodes CATGQSISQGTEAFF.

This chain links TRBV10-2 with TRBJ1-5; 7 bases are a match to TRBD1. The CDR3 spans 13 residues. The germline V gene encodes CDR1 WSHSY and CDR2 SAAADI. The CDR3 nucleotides read TGCGCAGGGGGCCTTCAACTTGATCAGCCCCAGCATTTT. Residues: CAGGLQLDQPQHF.

The chain recombines TRBV4-1 with TRBJ2-1; D gene unclear. The CDR3 extends over 11 amino acids. V lost 2 bases to trimming and J lost 8 bases, with 4 bases between them. The germline CDR1 and CDR2 sequences are MGHRA and YSYEKL. For the CDR3, the DNA is TGCGCCAGCAGCCAACGGGATGAGCAGTTCTTC. Protein: CASSQRDEQFF.

The V and J genes are TRBV5-6 and TRBJ1-2, with 10 bases lining up with TRBD1. The CDR3 has 15 amino acids. V dropped 4 bases and J dropped 7; count of bases not matched to a gene: 10. From germline, CDR1 is SGHDT and CDR2 YYEEEE. CDR3 nucleotide sequence: TGTGCCAGCAGCGTGCGACAGGGGGCGCAAGGTGGCTACACCTTC. Translated: CASSVRQGAQGGYTF.

V gene TRBV12-3 or TRBV12-4 combines with J gene TRBJ1-6; no definite D call. The CDR3 has 12 amino acids. V dropped 3 bases and J dropped 10 bases, with 7 bases sitting between them. In nucleotides, the CDR3 is TGTGCCAGCAGTTTCGAGGGCTCACCCCTCCACTTT. Translation: CASSFEGSPLHF.

The gene calls are TRBV7-2 and TRBJ1-5; TRBD1 agrees at 8 bases. The CDR3 runs 15 residues. Germline CDR1 is SGHTA and CDR2 is FQGNSA. V was pared by 6 bases and J by 5 bases, with 9 bases of the junction left unmatched. CDR3 in amino acids: CASRMPGGGHQPQHF. The CDR3 nucleotides read TGTGCCAGCAGGATGCCAGGGGGCGGTCATCAGCCCCAGCATTTT.

This clone turned up a few times. The chain recombines TRBV9 with TRBJ1-1; no reliable D call. The CDR3 totals 14 residues. Looked up from germline, CDR1 is SGDLS and CDR2 is YYNGEE. V gave up 4 bases and J gave up 0 bases, with 10 bases separating them. The chain's CDR3 is CASSRGDLNTEAFF. The CDR3 nucleotides read TGTGCCAGCAGCCGGGGAGACCTGAACACTGAAGCTTTCTTT.

The gene calls are TRBV30 and TRBJ1-5, with D perhaps TRBD1 (6 bases). Deletions cut 1 base from V and 5 bases from J, with 12 bases between. Germline lookup yields CDR1 GTSNPN and CDR2 SVGIG (reference sequence). The CDR3 has 14 amino acids. As DNA, the CDR3 is TGTGCCTGGAGTGCTCCGAACAGGGATCAGCCCCAGCATTTT. It yields the protein CAWSAPNRDQPQHF.